This entry lists 8 T cell receptor beta chains sequenced from one sample in a study of blood T cell repertoires in COVID-19. TCRdb keeps only in-frame clones here, not all; method: immunoSEQ multiplex PCR. The table has 450,000 or so clones, about nine tenths seen once. The sequencing input was PBMCs or T cells enriched from blood (not recorded which). The receptors here all came from a man aged 18 to 29 who had recovered from COVID-19.

V usage is TRBV7-9 and J usage is TRBJ2-7; 9 positions match TRBD1. V was pared by 3 bases and J by 3 bases, with 6 bases of the junction left unmatched. The CDR3 spans 15 residues. The germline V gene encodes CDR1 SEHNR and CDR2 FQNEAQ (reference sequence). For the CDR3, the DNA is TGTGCCAGCAGCTTCCCGACAGGGGGTATCTACGAGCAGTACTTC. This codes for CASSFPTGGIYEQYF.

This chain links TRBV6-2 or TRBV6-3 with TRBJ1-1; possible D gene TRBD1, 5 bases. This CDR3 contains 16 residues. V lost 0 bases and J lost 11, with 22 bases in between. The germline V gene has CDR1 MNHEY and CDR2 SVGEGT. CDR3 in amino acids: CASSYSSIAQGLWAFF. The CDR3 region has the DNA TGTGCCAGCAGTTACTCGAGTATTGCGCAGGGACTCTGGGCTTTCTTT.

The chain has TRBV7-3 and TRBJ2-3; the match to TRBD1 covers 7 bases. The CDR3 contains 13 residues. The V gene end was trimmed by 4 bases and the J gene end by 8 bases; junction bases not matched to a gene: 6. Germline V lookup: CDR1 SGHTA, CDR2 FQGTGA. CDR3 in amino acids: CASSSGGSGTQYF. In nucleotides, the CDR3 is TGTGCCAGCAGCTCAGGGGGAAGTGGTACGCAGTATTTT.

The CDR3 here is CASSEGRGYGYTF. DNA for the CDR3: TGTGCCAGCAGCGAGGGGCGGGGTTATGGCTACACCTTC. This chain joins TRBV9 and TRBJ1-2; the D gene is possibly TRBD1 (5 bases). CDR1 is SGDLS and CDR2 is YYNGEE in the germline V gene. CDR3 size: 13 residues. Trimming removed 3 bases from V and 5 bases from J, with 11 bases in between.

The rearrangement joins TRBV7-8 to TRBJ1-2, with no clear D. The CDR3 spans 14 residues. Trimming took 3 bases from V and 2 from J, leaving 10 bases between them. CDR1 and CDR2 from the germline V gene are SGHVS and FQNEAQ. CDR3 in amino acids: CASSFTRHNYGYTF. Here the CDR3 DNA reads TGTGCCAGCAGCTTTACGAGGCACAACTATGGCTACACCTTC.

The CDR3 coding sequence is TGTGCCTGGAGTGCCACACTTTGGACCAGACAGAAGGACTCCTACGAGCAGTACTTC. Residues: CAWSATLWTRQKDSYEQYF. This chain uses TRBV30 with TRBJ2-7; a weak D match, TRBD1 (5 bases). This CDR3 spans 19 amino acids. Trimming removed 1 base at V and 0 bases at J, with 25 bases between. Germline V gene data show CDR1 as GTSNPN and CDR2 as SVGIG (reference sequence).

This sequence joins TRBV7-9 and TRBJ2-1, with 9 bases fitting TRBD2. Per germline, CDR1 SEHNR and CDR2 FQNEAQ (reference sequence). V dropped 4 bases and J dropped 10; count of bases not matched to a gene: 2. This CDR3 contains 12 residues. CDR3 in amino acids: CASSSTSGEQFF. CDR3 nucleotide sequence: TGTGCCAGCAGCTCGACTAGCGGAGAGCAGTTCTTC.

This rearrangement joins TRBV24-1 to TRBJ2-1, with 12 bases fitting TRBD2. Germline V gene data show CDR1 as KGHDR and CDR2 as SFDVKD. J lost 5 bases, V lost 10 bases, and 8 bases had no gene match. CDR3 length equals 15 residues. The CDR3 reads CATSTSGRYNNEQFF. Written as DNA, the CDR3 is TGTGCCACAAGCACTAGCGGGAGGTATAACAATGAGCAGTTCTTC.